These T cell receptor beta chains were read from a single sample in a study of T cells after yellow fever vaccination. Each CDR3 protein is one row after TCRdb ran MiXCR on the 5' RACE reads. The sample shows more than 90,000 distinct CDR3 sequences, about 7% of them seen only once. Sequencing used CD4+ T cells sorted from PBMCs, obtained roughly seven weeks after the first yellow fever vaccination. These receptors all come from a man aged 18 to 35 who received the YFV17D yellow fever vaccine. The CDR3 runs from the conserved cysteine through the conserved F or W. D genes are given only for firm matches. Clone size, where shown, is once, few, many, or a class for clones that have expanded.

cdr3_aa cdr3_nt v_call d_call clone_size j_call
CASSGVGDYGYTF TGTGCCAGCAGTGGGGTCGGTGACTATGGCTACACCTTC TRBV2 NA many TRBJ1-2
CASSQDMTSGGSDTQYF TGCGCCAGCAGCCAAGACATGACTAGCGGGGGGTCAGATACGCAGTATTTT TRBV4-3 TRBD2 many TRBJ2-3
CASSQRLFLHGYTF TGTGCCAGCAGTCAACGGCTCTTTTTACATGGCTACACCTTC TRBV12-3/TRBV12-4 NA many TRBJ1-2
CASTYRSSGGYNEQFF TGTGCCAGCACCTACAGGTCTAGCGGGGGATACAATGAGCAGTTCTTC TRBV6-2/TRBV6-3 TRBD2 many TRBJ2-1
CASSYRQGGNQPQHF TGTGCCAGCAGTTACCGGCAGGGTGGCAATCAGCCCCAGCATTTT TRBV6-5 NA many TRBJ1-5
CASSSLLATDTQYF TGTGCCAGCAGCTCGTTACTAGCGACAGATACGCAGTATTTT TRBV7-2 TRBD2 many TRBJ2-3
CASSGQPTNEKLFF TGTGCCAGCAGTGGACAGCCAACTAATGAAAAACTGTTTTTT TRBV6-1 NA NA TRBJ1-4
CASSPASGNQPQHF TGTGCCAGCTCCCCCGCGTCGGGCAATCAGCCCCAGCATTTT TRBV18 NA many TRBJ1-5
CASSLGGRRNTQYF TGTGCCAGCAGCTTGGGGGGGAGGCGGAATACGCAGTATTTT TRBV7-8 TRBD2 many TRBJ2-3
CASSWTGSSNQPQHF TGTGCCAGCAGTTGGACAGGGTCAAGCAATCAGCCCCAGCATTTT TRBV6-5 TRBD1 many TRBJ1-5
CASSLSPGGVYLDEQFF TGTGCCAGCAGCTTGTCACCAGGGGGCGTTTATTTGGATGAGCAGTTCTTC TRBV5-6 TRBD1 many TRBJ2-1
CASSLGGGAYEQYF TGTGCCAGCAGCTTAGGCGGGGGGGCCTACGAGCAGTACTTC TRBV7-2 TRBD2 NA TRBJ2-7
CASSYGTGQGYTF TGTGCCAGCAGTTACGGGACAGGGCAAGGCTACACCTTC TRBV6-6 TRBD1 many TRBJ1-2
CASSYPSGGIYGYTF TGTGCCAGCAGTTACCCCAGCGGGGGGATCTATGGCTACACCTTC TRBV6-5 NA few TRBJ1-2
CATSTGKGGQETQYF TGTGCCACCAGCACCGGTAAAGGGGGGCAAGAGACCCAGTACTTC TRBV15 NA many TRBJ2-5
CASSPYRGATDTQYF TGTGCCAGCTCTCCATACCGGGGAGCTACAGATACGCAGTATTTT TRBV18 NA NA TRBJ2-3
CSARDGGSVNTEAFF TGCAGTGCTAGAGATGGCGGTTCGGTGAACACTGAAGCTTTCTTT TRBV20-1 NA many TRBJ1-1
CATSGVTKNIQYF TGTGCCACCAGCGGAGTAACCAAAAACATTCAGTACTTC TRBV15 NA many TRBJ2-4
CASSSLDRANSPLHF TGTGCCAGCAGTTCCCTGGACAGGGCGAATTCACCCCTCCACTTT TRBV6-5 TRBD1 many TRBJ1-6
CASSLQRAQETQYF TGTGCCAGCAGCCTCCAGCGGGCCCAAGAGACCCAGTACTTC TRBV14 NA many TRBJ2-5
CASSQEGRERGYTF TGTGCCAGCAGCCAAGAGGGTCGTGAACGGGGCTACACCTTC TRBV3-1 NA few TRBJ1-2
CASSIDRVSNEQFF TGTGCCAGTAGTATCGACAGGGTCAGCAATGAGCAGTTCTTC TRBV19 TRBD1 NA TRBJ2-1
CASSQDPRVREETQYF TGTGCCAGCAGCCAAGATCCTCGGGTGCGGGAAGAGACCCAGTACTTC TRBV3-1 NA medium-sized TRBJ2-5
CASSWTSGVSNEQFF TGTGCCAGCAGCTGGACTAGCGGGGTGTCCAATGAGCAGTTCTTC TRBV7-2 TRBD2 many TRBJ2-1
CASSYRTGLAGELFF TGTGCCAGCAGCTACAGGACAGGGTTGGCCGGGGAGCTGTTTTTT TRBV7-9 TRBD1 few TRBJ2-2
CASTPGSSYGYTF TGTGCCAGCACGCCAGGGTCGAGCTATGGCTACACCTTC TRBV6-1 NA few TRBJ1-2
CASSPRGGRDTEAFF TGTGCCAGCAGCCCTAGGGGGGGTCGGGACACTGAAGCTTTCTTT TRBV12-3/TRBV12-4 NA NA TRBJ1-1
CASSFRGRPNYGYTF TGTGCCAGCAGTTTCAGGGGGAGGCCTAACTATGGCTACACCTTC TRBV28 TRBD1 many TRBJ1-2
CASSPGISTDTQYF TGTGCCAGCAGCCCCGGGATTAGCACAGATACGCAGTATTTT TRBV7-2 NA many TRBJ2-3
CASSLTGRGNTIYF TGTGCCAGCAGTCTTACAGGGCGTGGAAACACCATATATTTT TRBV11-2 NA few TRBJ1-3
CASSEQNNNEQFF TGTGCCAGCAGTGAACAAAACAATAATGAGCAGTTCTTC TRBV2 NA many TRBJ2-1
CASSLEVDRGGKLFF TGCGCCAGCAGCTTGGAAGTGGACAGGGGCGGAAAACTGTTTTTT TRBV5-1 TRBD1 many TRBJ1-4
CASRAGTQPQHF TGTGCCAGCAGAGCAGGGACTCAGCCCCAGCATTTT TRBV12-3/TRBV12-4 NA NA TRBJ1-5
CASRPRGQVLRSPLHF TGTGCCAGCAGACCAAGGGGACAGGTGTTAAGGTCACCCCTCCACTTT TRBV5-6 TRBD1 NA TRBJ1-6
CASSHNSDTEAFF TGTGCCAGCAGCCACAACTCGGACACTGAAGCTTTCTTT TRBV12-3/TRBV12-4 NA many TRBJ1-1
CAIRVGDPQEQFF TGTGCCATCAGGGTGGGGGACCCCCAGGAGCAGTTCTTC TRBV10-3 NA few TRBJ2-1
CASSDTETDTQYF TGTGCCAGCAGTGACACAGAAACAGATACGCAGTATTTT TRBV6-4 NA many TRBJ2-3
CASSQERNSPLHF TGCGCCAGCAGCCAAGAACGTAATTCACCCCTCCACTTT TRBV4-1 NA few TRBJ1-6
CASSLGKRHPVLEPQHF TGTGCCAGCAGCTTAGGGAAGAGGCACCCCGTCCTGGAGCCCCAGCATTTT TRBV7-8 NA many TRBJ1-5
CASSLIGGAGHGYTF TGTGCCAGCAGCTTAATCGGGGGCGCGGGCCATGGCTACACCTTC TRBV7-2 NA NA TRBJ1-2
CASSSPRGGANTGELFF TGTGCCAGCAGCTCCCCCCGGGGCGGCGCGAACACCGGGGAGCTGTTTTTT TRBV7-9 NA many TRBJ2-2
CASSSRRGNTEAFF TGTGCCAGCAGCTCCCGTAGGGGGAACACTGAAGCTTTCTTT TRBV7-2 NA many TRBJ1-1
CASSRGGAMSTGELFF TGTGCCAGCAGCAGAGGGGGGGCTATGAGCACCGGGGAGCTGTTTTTT TRBV6-2/TRBV6-3 NA many TRBJ2-2
CTSSLRGGSISGANVLTF TGTACCAGCAGTTTGCGGGGGGGGTCGATCTCTGGGGCCAACGTCCTGACTTTC TRBV2 TRBD2 NA TRBJ2-6
CASSLEGFSYEQYF TGCGCCAGCAGCTTGGAGGGGTTCTCCTACGAGCAGTACTTC TRBV5-1 NA few TRBJ2-7
CASSSGQNNEQFF TGCGCCAGCAGCTCGGGACAGAACAATGAGCAGTTCTTC TRBV5-1 TRBD1 NA TRBJ2-1
CASSGQRSNYGYTF TGTGCCAGCAGTGGTCAGAGATCTAATTATGGCTACACCTTC TRBV2 NA many TRBJ1-2
CASSIRLAGGPLYLTDTQYF TGTGCCAGCAGTATCCGACTAGCGGGGGGGCCCCTGTACCTCACAGATACGCAGTATTTT TRBV27 TRBD2 many TRBJ2-3
CASSSLPPSSYNSPLHF TGTGCCAGCAGCTCCCTGCCCCCCAGCTCCTATAATTCACCCCTCCACTTT TRBV7-2 NA many TRBJ1-6